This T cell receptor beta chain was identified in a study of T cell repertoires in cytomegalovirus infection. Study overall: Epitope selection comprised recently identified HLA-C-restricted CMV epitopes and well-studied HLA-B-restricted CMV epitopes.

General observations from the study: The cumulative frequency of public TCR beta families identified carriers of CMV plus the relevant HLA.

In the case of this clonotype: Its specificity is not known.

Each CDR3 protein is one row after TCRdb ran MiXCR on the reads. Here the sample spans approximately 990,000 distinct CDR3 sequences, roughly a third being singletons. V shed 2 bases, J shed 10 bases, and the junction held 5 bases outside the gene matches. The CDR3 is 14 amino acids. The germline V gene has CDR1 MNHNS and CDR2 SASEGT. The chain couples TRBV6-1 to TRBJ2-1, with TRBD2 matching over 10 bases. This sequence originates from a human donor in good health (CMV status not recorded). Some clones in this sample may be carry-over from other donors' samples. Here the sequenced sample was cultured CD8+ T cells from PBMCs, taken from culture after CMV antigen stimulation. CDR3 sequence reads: CASSERVAGGEQFF. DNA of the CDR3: TGTGCCAGCAGTGAAAGGGTAGCGGGGGGCGAGCAGTTCTTC.